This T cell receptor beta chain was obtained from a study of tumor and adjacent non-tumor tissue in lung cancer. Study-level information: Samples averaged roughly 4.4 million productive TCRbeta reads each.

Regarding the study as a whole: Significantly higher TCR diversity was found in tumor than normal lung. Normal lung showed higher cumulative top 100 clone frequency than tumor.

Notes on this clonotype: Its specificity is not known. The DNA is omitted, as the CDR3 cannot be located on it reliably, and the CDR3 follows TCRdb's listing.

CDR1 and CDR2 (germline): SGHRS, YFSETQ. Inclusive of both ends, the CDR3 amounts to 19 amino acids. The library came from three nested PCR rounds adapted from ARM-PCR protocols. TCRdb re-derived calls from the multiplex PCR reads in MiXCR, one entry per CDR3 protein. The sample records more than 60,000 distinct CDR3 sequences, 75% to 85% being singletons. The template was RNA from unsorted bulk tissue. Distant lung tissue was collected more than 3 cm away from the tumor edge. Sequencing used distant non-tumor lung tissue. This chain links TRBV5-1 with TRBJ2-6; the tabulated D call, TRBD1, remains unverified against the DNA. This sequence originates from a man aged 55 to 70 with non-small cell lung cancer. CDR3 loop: CASSSARQGVAWGAKVPTF.